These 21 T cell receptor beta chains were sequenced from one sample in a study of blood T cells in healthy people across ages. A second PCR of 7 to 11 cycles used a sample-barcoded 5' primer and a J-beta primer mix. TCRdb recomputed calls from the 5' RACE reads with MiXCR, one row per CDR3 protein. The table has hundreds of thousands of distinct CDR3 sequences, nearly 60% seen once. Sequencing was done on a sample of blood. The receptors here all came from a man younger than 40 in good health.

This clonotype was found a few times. CDR3 nucleotides: TGCGCCAGCAGCTTGTTCGGGTCCTACGAGCAGTACTTC. Translated: CASSLFGSYEQYF. The genes are TRBV5-1 and TRBJ2-7; D is undetermined. Trimming cost V 1 base and J 1 base, with 6 bases left between them. The CDR3 is made up of 13 amino acids. Per germline, CDR1 SGHRS and CDR2 YFSETQ.

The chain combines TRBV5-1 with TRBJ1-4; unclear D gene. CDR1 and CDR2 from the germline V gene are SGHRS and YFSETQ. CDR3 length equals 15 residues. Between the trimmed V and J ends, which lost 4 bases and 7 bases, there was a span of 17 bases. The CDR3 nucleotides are TGCGCCAGCAGCCTGACCACCTCCTCGCCTGAAAAACTGTTTTTT. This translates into CASSLTTSSPEKLFF.

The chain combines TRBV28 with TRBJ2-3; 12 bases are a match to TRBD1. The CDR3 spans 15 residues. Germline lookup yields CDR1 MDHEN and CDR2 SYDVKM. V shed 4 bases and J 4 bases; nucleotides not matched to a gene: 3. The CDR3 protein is CASSWDRGQSDTQYF. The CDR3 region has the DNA TGTGCCAGCAGTTGGGACAGGGGGCAATCAGATACGCAGTATTTT.

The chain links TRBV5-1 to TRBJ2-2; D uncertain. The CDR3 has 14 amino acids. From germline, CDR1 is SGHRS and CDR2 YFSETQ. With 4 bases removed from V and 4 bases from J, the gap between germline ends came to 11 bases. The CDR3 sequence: CASSPLQATGELFF. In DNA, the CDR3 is TGCGCCAGCAGCCCCCTACAAGCCACCGGGGAGCTGTTTTTT.

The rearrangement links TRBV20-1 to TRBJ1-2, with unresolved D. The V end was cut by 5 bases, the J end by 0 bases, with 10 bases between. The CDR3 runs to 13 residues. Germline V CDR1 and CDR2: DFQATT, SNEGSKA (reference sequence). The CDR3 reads CSAAEVANYGYTF. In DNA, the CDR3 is TGCAGTGCTGCGGAGGTGGCTAACTATGGCTACACCTTC.

The CDR3 loop is CASSLPTSGGSGGNEQFF. In DNA form, the CDR3 reads TGTGCCAGCAGTTTACCTACCTCGGGCGGGAGCGGGGGGAATGAGCAGTTCTTC. This rearrangement joins TRBV28 to TRBJ2-1; TRBD2 matches 9 bases. The germline gives CDR1 MDHEN, CDR2 SYDVKM. V shed 2 bases and J 7 bases; nucleotides not matched to a gene: 15. The CDR3 loop spans 18 amino acids.

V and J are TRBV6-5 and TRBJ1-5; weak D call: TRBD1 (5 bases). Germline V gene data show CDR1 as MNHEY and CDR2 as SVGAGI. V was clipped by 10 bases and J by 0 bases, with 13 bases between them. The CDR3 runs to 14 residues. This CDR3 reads CATHPGTSNQPQHF. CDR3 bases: TGTGCCACTCATCCAGGGACTAGCAATCAGCCCCAGCATTTT.

The CDR3 loop reads CASSVRYRAGVSYNEQFF. CDR3 in DNA: TGTGCCAGCAGCGTACGCTACCGGGCGGGAGTCTCCTACAATGAGCAGTTCTTC. J is TRBJ2-1 and V is TRBV9; TRBD2 matches at 7 bases. V lost 1 base to trimming and J lost 0 bases; unmatched junction nucleotides: 10. There are 18 residues in the CDR3. Looked up from germline, CDR1 is SGDLS and CDR2 is YYNGEE.

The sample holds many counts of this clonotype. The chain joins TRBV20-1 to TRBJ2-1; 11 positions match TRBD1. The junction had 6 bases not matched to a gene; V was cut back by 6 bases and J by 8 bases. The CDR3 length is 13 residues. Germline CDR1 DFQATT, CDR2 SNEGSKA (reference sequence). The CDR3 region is CSASGQGVDEQFF. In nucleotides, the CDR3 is TGCAGTGCGTCGGGACAGGGGGTTGATGAGCAGTTCTTC.

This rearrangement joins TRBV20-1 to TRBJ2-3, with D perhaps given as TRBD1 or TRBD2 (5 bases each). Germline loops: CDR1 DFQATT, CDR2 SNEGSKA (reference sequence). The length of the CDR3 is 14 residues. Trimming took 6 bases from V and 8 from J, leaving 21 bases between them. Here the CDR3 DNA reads TGCAGTGCCCCCCATGGGGGTCCGCCCCCTACGCAGTATTTT. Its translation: CSAPHGGPPPTQYF.

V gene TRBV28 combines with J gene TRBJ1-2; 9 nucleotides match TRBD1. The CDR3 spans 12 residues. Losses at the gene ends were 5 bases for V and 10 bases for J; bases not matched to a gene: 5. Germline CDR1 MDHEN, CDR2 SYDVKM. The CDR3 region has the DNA TGTGCCAGCAGTGGGACAGGGTCTCTCTACACCTTC. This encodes CASSGTGSLYTF.

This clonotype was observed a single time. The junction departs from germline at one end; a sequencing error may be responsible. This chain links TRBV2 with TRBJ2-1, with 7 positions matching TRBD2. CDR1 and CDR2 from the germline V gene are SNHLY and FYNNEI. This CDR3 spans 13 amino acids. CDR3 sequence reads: CTSKASGYNEQFF. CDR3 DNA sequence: TGTACCAGCAAGGCTAGCGGTTACAATGAGCAGTTCTTC.

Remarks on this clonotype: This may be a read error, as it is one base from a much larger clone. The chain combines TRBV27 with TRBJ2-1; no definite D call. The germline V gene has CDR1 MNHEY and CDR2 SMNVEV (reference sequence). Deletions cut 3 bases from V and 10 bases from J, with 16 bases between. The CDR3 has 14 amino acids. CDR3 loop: CASSFTDSSYEQFF. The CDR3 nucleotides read TGTGCCAGCAGTTTTACAGACTCTTCCTACGAGCAGTTCTTC.

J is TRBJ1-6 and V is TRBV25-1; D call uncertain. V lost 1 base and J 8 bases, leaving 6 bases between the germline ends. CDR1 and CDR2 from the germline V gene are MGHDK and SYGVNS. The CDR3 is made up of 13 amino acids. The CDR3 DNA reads TGTGCCAGCAGTGAATCCGGGTATTCACCCCTCCACTTT. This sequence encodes CASSESGYSPLHF.

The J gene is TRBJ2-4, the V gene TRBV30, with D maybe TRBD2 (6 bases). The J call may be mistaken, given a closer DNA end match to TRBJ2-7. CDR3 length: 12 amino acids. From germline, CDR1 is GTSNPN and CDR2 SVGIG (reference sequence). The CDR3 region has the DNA TGTGCCTGGAGCCTCGGAGGGCACGAGCAGTACTTC. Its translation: CAWSLGGHEQYF.

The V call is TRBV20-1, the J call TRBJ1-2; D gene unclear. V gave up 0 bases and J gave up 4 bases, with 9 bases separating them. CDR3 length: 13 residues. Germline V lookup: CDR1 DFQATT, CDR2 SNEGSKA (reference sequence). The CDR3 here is CSARDPRGYGYTF. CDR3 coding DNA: TGCAGTGCTAGAGATCCGAGAGGCTATGGCTACACCTTC.

CDR3 nucleotides: TGCAGCGTTAGCGGGAGGGTTTACAATGAGCAGTTCTTC. It encodes CSVSGRVYNEQFF. V gene TRBV29-1 combines with J gene TRBJ2-1; 10 bases line up with TRBD2. Trimming took 5 bases from V and 4 from J; bases not matched to a gene: 2. This CDR3 contains 13 residues. Germline CDR1 and CDR2: SQVTM and ANQGSEA.

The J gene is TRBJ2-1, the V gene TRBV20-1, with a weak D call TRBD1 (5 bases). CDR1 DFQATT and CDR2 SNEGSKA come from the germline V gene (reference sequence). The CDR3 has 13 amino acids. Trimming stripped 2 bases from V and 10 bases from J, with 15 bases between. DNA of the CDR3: TGCAGTGCTAGAAGAGGACAAACCGGGGAGCAGTTCTTC. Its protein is CSARRGQTGEQFF.

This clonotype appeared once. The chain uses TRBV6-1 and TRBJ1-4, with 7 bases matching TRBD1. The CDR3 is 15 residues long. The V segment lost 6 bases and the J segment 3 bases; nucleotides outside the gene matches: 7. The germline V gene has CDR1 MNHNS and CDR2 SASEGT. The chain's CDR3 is CASRTQGHANEKLFF. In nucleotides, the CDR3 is TGTGCCAGCAGGACACAGGGGCATGCTAATGAAAAACTGTTTTTT.

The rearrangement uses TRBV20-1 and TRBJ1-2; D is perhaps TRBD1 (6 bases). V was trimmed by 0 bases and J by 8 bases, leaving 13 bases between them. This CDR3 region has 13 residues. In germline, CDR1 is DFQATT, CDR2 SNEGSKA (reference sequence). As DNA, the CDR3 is TGCAGTGCTAGAGATGGGGGCCCTAGAGGCTACACCTTC. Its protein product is CSARDGGPRGYTF.

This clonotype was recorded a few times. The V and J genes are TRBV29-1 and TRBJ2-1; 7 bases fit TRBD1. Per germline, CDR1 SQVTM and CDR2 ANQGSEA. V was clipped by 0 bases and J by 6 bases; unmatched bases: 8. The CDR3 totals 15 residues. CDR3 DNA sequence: TGCAGCGTTGAAGAGCACCTGGGACAGTCCAATGAGCAGTTCTTC. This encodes CSVEEHLGQSNEQFF.